This T cell receptor (beta chain) was sequenced during a study of CD8+ T cells in alopecia areata. Study at large: In an open-label trial, patients got 5 to 10 mg tofacitinib twice daily.

Extracted from the samples, RNA was reverse transcribed into cDNA to serve as the sequencing template. Repertoires were generated with immunoSEQ multiplex PCR, while TCRdb's copy carries only in-frame clones and drops some. The sample yields about 190,000 clones, around 60% seen once. The sample's treatment: oral pan-JAK inhibitor, 5-10 mg twice daily. The V segment lost 3 bases and the J segment 3 bases; nucleotides outside the gene matches: 4. CDR3 size: 15 residues. Germline V gives CDR1 LNHNV, CDR2 YYDKDF (reference sequence). The V call is TRBV15, the J call TRBJ2-7; 11 bases agree with TRBD1. The sequencing used CD4+ T cells sorted from blood, collected at week 4, from a patient treated with tofacitinib. This sequence was found in a human donor with alopecia areata. The DNA of the CDR3 is TGTGCCACCAGCAGGAAAGGGACAGGGGGCTACGAGCAGTACTTC. Protein product: CATSRKGTGGYEQYF.